The source of this T cell receptor beta chain is a study of T-cell memory formation after mild COVID-19. In its sample, this clonotype was seen a few times. Its antigen is undetermined. Points from the study as a whole: Largely, contracting CD4+ clones fell within CM and EM, and contracting CD8+ clones within EMRA.

Per the germline V gene, CDR1 is DFQATT and CDR2 is SNEGSKA (reference sequence). The length of the CDR3 is 14 residues. J lost 4 bases, V lost 4 bases, and 7 bases had no gene match. From the 5' RACE reads, TCRdb called clonotypes with MiXCR, one entry per CDR3 protein. The sample holds about half a million distinct CDR3 sequences, roughly 18% seen once. The source is an adult woman who had mild COVID-19 (a few samples of this study predate the infection). Cell type and time point are not known. Sequencing was done on a sample of PBMCs or a T cell subset sorted from them (not recorded which). The chain combines TRBV20-1 with TRBJ2-3; 8 bases are a match to TRBD2. The chain's CDR3 is CSANPAGEPDTQYF. CDR3 sequence (DNA): TGCAGTGCTAACCCAGCGGGAGAACCAGATACGCAGTATTTT.